What follows is one TCR beta chain and its context. Its cognate antigen is unknown. This record belongs to a study of cytomegalovirus exposure and HLA in healthy donors. Everyone who donated was a healthy bone marrow donor. CDR3 size: 14 residues. Per germline, CDR1 SGHAT and CDR2 FQNNGV. Between the trimmed V and J ends, which lost 4 bases and 5 bases, there was a span of 12 bases. Study-level results: CMV serostatus was the sole immune exposure data available. Cytomegalovirus-associated TCR beta chains were listed, numbering over 150.

A multiplex PCR was run with 60 Vbeta primers and 13 Jbeta primers. Only in-frame clones appear in the TCRdb table, and some are missing; sequencing was by immunoSEQ multiplex PCR. The table records over 100,000 clones, 81% of them present only once. The sample taken for sequencing was PBMCs. The TCR originated in a woman between 25 and 40 years old in good health and CMV-seronegative. J is TRBJ2-1 and V is TRBV11-2; D ambiguous. This CDR3 reads CASSSWRGDNEQFF. DNA for the CDR3: TGTGCCAGCAGCTCGTGGCGTGGAGACAATGAGCAGTTCTTC.